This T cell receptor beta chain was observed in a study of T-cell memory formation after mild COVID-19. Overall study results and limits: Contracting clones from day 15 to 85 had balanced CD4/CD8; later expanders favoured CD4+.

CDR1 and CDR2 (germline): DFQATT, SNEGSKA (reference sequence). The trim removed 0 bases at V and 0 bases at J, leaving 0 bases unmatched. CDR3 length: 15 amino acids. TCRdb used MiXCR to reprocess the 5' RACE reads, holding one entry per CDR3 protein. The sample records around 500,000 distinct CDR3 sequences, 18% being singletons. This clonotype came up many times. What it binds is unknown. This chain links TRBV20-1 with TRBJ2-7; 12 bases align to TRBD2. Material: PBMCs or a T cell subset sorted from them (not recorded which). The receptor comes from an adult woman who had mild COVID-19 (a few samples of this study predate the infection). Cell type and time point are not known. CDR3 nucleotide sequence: TGCAGTGCTAGAGAACTAGCGGGAGGCTCCTACGAGCAGTACTTC. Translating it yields CSARELAGGSYEQYF.